One and the same sample provided the 6 T cell receptor beta chains below, sequenced in a study of blood T cell repertoires in COVID-19. The method was immunoSEQ multiplex PCR; TCRdb's version includes in-frame clones alone and lacks a portion of them. The sample shows 150,000 to 200,000 clones, roughly 90% of them seen only once. The specimen was peripheral blood. Every receptor here comes from a man in his forties or fifties with acute or convalescent COVID-19.

The chain carries TRBV28 and TRBJ1-1; D is perhaps TRBD1 (6 bases). Trimming took 6 bases from V and 0 from J, leaving 17 bases between them. CDR3 length: 16 residues. Germline CDR1 MDHEN, CDR2 SYDVKM. The DNA for the CDR3 is TGTGCCAGCAGGGGGGCCACGGGATCCGTGAACACTGAAGCTTTCTTT. Translation: CASRGATGSVNTEAFF. Looking up the rest from reference TRBV28 and TRBJ1-1 gives the full variable domain: DVKVTQSSRYLVKRTGEKVFLECVQDMDHENMFWYRQDPGLGLRLIYFSYDVKMKEKGDIPEGYSVSREKKERFSLILESASTNQTSMYLCASRGATGSVNTEAFFGQGTRLTVV.

The J gene is TRBJ2-5, the V gene TRBV9; D might be TRBD2 (5 bases). V gave up 1 base and J gave up 2 bases, with 9 bases separating them. CDR1 and CDR2 (germline): SGDLS, YYNGEE. This CDR3 comprises 14 residues. Written as DNA, the CDR3 is TGTGCCAGCAGCGTAAGAGGGTTACAAGAGACCCAGTACTTC. Amino acids: CASSVRGLQETQYF. The full variable domain, rest sourced from reference TRBV9 and TRBJ2-5, is DSGVTQTPKHLITATGQRVTLRCSPRSGDLSVYWYQQSLDQGLQFLIQYYNGEERAKGNILERFSAQQFPDLHSELNLSSLELGDSALYFCASSVRGLQETQYFGPGTRLLVL.

This rearrangement joins TRBV25-1 to TRBJ2-3, with a tentative D call TRBD2 (6 bases). The ends were cut back, 2 bases at V and 3 bases at J, with 15 bases in the middle. From germline, CDR1 is MGHDK and CDR2 SYGVNS. CDR3 length equals 16 residues. The CDR3 sequence: CASSEVASATTDTQYF. The CDR3 nucleotides are TGTGCCAGCAGTGAAGTGGCTAGCGCCACGACAGATACGCAGTATTTT.

The J gene is TRBJ2-5, the V gene TRBV6-2 or TRBV6-3, with D tentatively TRBD1 (6 bases). V lost 3 bases and J 5 bases, leaving 10 bases between the germline ends. CDR3 length: 13 amino acids. Germline V CDR1 and CDR2: MNHEY, SVGEGT. The CDR3 reads CASSYPGDETQYF. The CDR3 DNA reads TGTGCCAGCAGTTATCCAGGGGATGAGACCCAGTACTTC.

In this sample, this clone turned up a few times. This rearrangement joins TRBV5-6 to TRBJ1-6, with 7 bases fitting TRBD1. The CDR3 loop spans 15 amino acids. Germline-derived CDR1 and CDR2 are SGHDT and YYEEEE. V lost 3 bases, J lost 5 bases, and 5 bases stayed unmatched. This CDR3 is CASSSLTGDNSPLHF. The CDR3 nucleotides read TGTGCCAGCAGCTCGCTAACAGGGGATAATTCACCCCTCCACTTT.

The chain couples TRBV4-1 to TRBJ2-7; the match to TRBD1 covers 7 bases. Germline V CDR1 and CDR2: MGHRA, YSYEKL. V was clipped by 3 bases and J by 5 bases; unmatched bases: 4. This CDR3 has 13 amino acids. The CDR3 nucleotides read TGCGCCAGCAGCCAGGGTACAGGGGACGAGCAGTACTTC. This translates into CASSQGTGDEQYF.